The 5 T cell receptor beta chains reported below all come from one sample, sequenced in a study of human T cells and chemical hapten exposure. This sample's time point: pre-sensitization, week 0. This sample's treatment: therapeutic diphenylcyclopropenone sensitization with weekly scalp DPC. TCRdb processed the RACE reads anew with MiXCR; each CDR3 protein has one entry. The table lists approximately 180,000 distinct CDR3 sequences, approximately 29% of them singletons. The sequencing used whole blood, collected in connection with sensitization to the hapten diphenylcyclopropenone (DPC). Every receptor here comes from a woman in her thirties with alopecia areata. Some clones in this sample may be carry-over from other donors' samples.

This clonotype was seen a handful of times. V gene TRBV29-1 combines with J gene TRBJ1-5, with TRBD1 matching 8 bases. The length of the CDR3 is 14 residues. Trimming at V came to 4 bases and at J to 7 bases, leaving 9 bases not matched to a gene. Germline-derived CDR1 and CDR2 are SQVTM and ANQGSEA. CDR3 DNA: TGCAGCGTTGTTTCAGGACAGGGAGGGCAGCCCCAGCATTTT. This translates into CSVVSGQGGQPQHF.

The chain employs TRBV7-2 and TRBJ2-5; 7 nucleotides align to TRBD2. Trimming took 1 base from V and 4 from J; bases not matched to a gene: 3. Looked up from germline, CDR1 is SGHTA and CDR2 is FQGNSA. This CDR3 is built from 14 residues. The DNA for the CDR3 is TGTGCCAGCAGCTTAGGTGGGGGGGGAGAGACCCAGTACTTC. Translating it yields CASSLGGGGETQYF. The variable domain in full, with the rest retrieved from reference TRBV7-2 and TRBJ2-5, is GAGVSQSPSNKVTEKGKDVELRCDPISGHTALYWYRQSLGQGLEFLIYFQGNSAPDKSGLPSDRFSAERTGGSVSTLTIQRTQQEDSAVYLCASSLGGGGETQYFGPGTRLLVL.

The genes are TRBV4-1 and TRBJ2-1, with D possibly being TRBD2 (6 bases). V was shortened by 2 bases and J by 5 bases, with 16 bases between the two germline ends. CDR1 and CDR2 from the germline V gene are MGHRA and YSYEKL. This CDR3 is 16 amino acids long. The CDR3 reads CASSQTFRESHNEQFF. In DNA form, the CDR3 reads TGCGCCAGCAGCCAAACCTTTCGGGAGTCCCACAATGAGCAGTTCTTC.

This clonotype was recorded a few times. This chain connects TRBV9 to TRBJ2-2; maybe TRBD1 (5 bases). V lost 0 bases, J lost 5 bases, and 11 bases lay in between. This CDR3 has 15 amino acids. Germline values: CDR1 SGDLS, CDR2 YYNGEE. The CDR3 reads CASSVGGVRTGELFF. In nucleotides, the CDR3 is TGTGCCAGCAGCGTAGGGGGCGTCAGGACCGGGGAGCTGTTTTTT.

This clonotype was counted only a few times. This rearrangement joins TRBV27 to TRBJ1-2; the D is unclear. The germline CDR1 and CDR2 sequences are MNHEY and SMNVEV (reference sequence). The V and J ends lost 4 bases and 2 bases respectively, with 5 bases between them. CDR3 length equals 12 residues. As DNA, the CDR3 is TGTGCCAGCAGTTCCGGGAACTATGGCTACACCTTC. Protein: CASSSGNYGYTF.